The TCR beta chain under discussion was sequenced for a study of early T cells in non-severe SARS-CoV-2 infection. Turning to the study itself: Sequencing targeted bulk RNA from unsorted whole blood, leaving chains unpaired. Findings and limits, study-wide: Using VDJdb, the matching emphasized anti-spike CD8 responses while missing private and CD4 specificities.

Tagging with unique molecular identifiers was applied to individual cDNA molecules. TCRdb called the 5' RACE reads again in MiXCR, with one record for every CDR3 protein. The sample consists of 35,000 to 55,000 distinct CDR3 sequences, approximately 6.2% of them appearing once. This clonotype was counted only a few times. Its antigen is still unknown. V was cut by 0 bases and J by 1 base, with 8 bases left in between. CDR1 and CDR2 (germline): DFQATT, SNEGSKA (reference sequence). The CDR3 spans 14 residues. The source is an adult who was a healthcare worker with PCR-confirmed SARS-CoV-2 infection or an uninfected control (not recorded which). J is TRBJ2-3 and V is TRBV20-1; D is uncertain. Source: whole blood, taken at baseline. This CDR3 reads CSARDWAGTDTQYF. The CDR3 coding sequence is TGCAGTGCTAGAGATTGGGCTGGCACAGATACGCAGTATTTT.